This T cell receptor beta chain was identified during a study of blood T cells in healthy people across ages. Points from the study as a whole: Compared with aged donors, long-lived donors showed fewer expanded clones, suggesting selection.

For this clonotype: Its antigen is undetermined.

A second PCR of about 6 to 12 cycles used a sample-barcoded 5' primer and a J-beta primer mix. No fewer than 3 million CDR3-containing paired-end reads came from each sample. TCRdb ran MiXCR on the 5' RACE reads and lists one entry per CDR3 protein. This sample has hundreds of thousands of distinct CDR3 sequences, with 43% found just once. Every sample gave at least 6 micrograms of total RNA when it was extracted. The CDR3 is made up of 12 amino acids. With 8 bases removed from V and 2 bases from J, the gap between germline ends came to 8 bases. This chain joins TRBV12-3 or TRBV12-4 and TRBJ2-3; D uncertain. This clonotype was sampled from a woman in her sixties or seventies in good health. Sequencing input: blood. CDR3 sequence (DNA): TGTGCCAGCGAAGCCCACACAGATACGCAGTATTTT. This gives the protein CASEAHTDTQYF.